One sample yielded the 19 T cell receptor beta chains listed below, sequenced in a study of low-dose radiotherapy and immunotherapy resistance in tumors. Time point described: before trial treatment. Covering alpha and beta chains, TRAV- and TRBV-specific primers were used for the first-strand cDNA. The authors amplified TCRs for about 18 PCR cycles with a constant-region primer and a V-primer adapter. From the reads, TCRdb called clonotypes with MiXCR, one entry per CDR3 protein. The sample contains approximately 90,000 distinct CDR3 sequences, 9.4% of which appear only once. The specimen was PBMCs, collected before treatment. All receptors derive from a male donor with prostate cancer.

In its sample, this clonotype was seen many times. This sequence joins TRBV7-2 and TRBJ2-7, with TRBD2 identical over 7 bases. V gave up 4 bases and J gave up 5 bases; unmatched junction bases: 5. This CDR3 spans 13 amino acids. CDR1 is SGHTA and CDR2 is FQGNSA in the germline V gene. CDR3 nucleotides: TGTGCCAGCAGCTCCGGACTAGTCCACGAGCAGTACTTC. This gives the protein CASSSGLVHEQYF.

The sample holds many counts of this clonotype. The chain links TRBV6-6 to TRBJ1-4; 9 positions agree with TRBD1. The CDR3 contains 14 residues. Looked up from germline, CDR1 is MNHNY and CDR2 is SVGAGI (reference sequence). J gave up 8 bases and V 7 bases, and 8 bases lay outside the gene matches. CDR3 in amino acids: CASTTGTGREKLFF. DNA for the CDR3: TGTGCCAGCACCACCGGGACAGGGCGCGAAAAACTGTTTTTT.

There are many counts of this clonotype. The V and J genes are TRBV25-1 and TRBJ2-7, with D maybe TRBD1 (6 bases). The CDR3 contains 13 residues. V gave up 5 bases and J gave up 3 bases, with 11 bases separating them. Germline CDR1 and CDR2: MGHDK and SYGVNS. DNA for the CDR3: TGTGCCAGCAGTTGGGGGCAGTGCTACGAGCAGTACTTC. This encodes CASSWGQCYEQYF.

This clonotype was counted ten times or more. The V call is TRBV14, the J call TRBJ2-2; 13 nucleotides match TRBD2. The trim removed 3 bases at V and 7 bases at J, leaving 17 bases unmatched. This CDR3 comprises 20 residues. The V gene's germline CDR1 is SGHDN and CDR2 FVKESK. In DNA form, the CDR3 reads TGTGCCAGCAGCCACAGAAGGAAGACAGGACTAGCGGGAGTGGTCGGGGAGCTGTTTTTT. Its protein is CASSHRRKTGLAGVVGELFF. Filled out from reference TRBV14 and TRBJ2-2, the complete variable domain reads EAGVTQFPSHSVIEKGQTVTLRCDPISGHDNLYWYRRVMGKEIKFLLHFVKESKQDESGMPNNRFLAERTGGTYSTLKVQPAELEDSGVYFCASSHRRKTGLAGVVGELFFGEGSRLTVL.

As regards this clonotype: A much larger clone differs from this one at a single base, so this may be a read error. Since no conserved phenylalanine or tryptophan closes the CDR3, a read error is the likely cause. This rearrangement joins TRBV5-1 to TRBJ2-3; no definite D call. Germline V gene lookup returns CDR1 SGHRS and CDR2 YFSETQ. This CDR3 has 13 residues. V lost 6 bases and J 4 bases, leaving 12 bases between the germline ends. CDR3 DNA: TGCGCCAGCACCCGAACCACCGCAGATACGCAGTATCTT. Its translation: CASTRTTADTQYL.

This clonotype was observed at least ten times. The chain joins TRBV28 to TRBJ2-4; no clear D. The germline gives CDR1 MDHEN, CDR2 SYDVKM. V lost 5 bases to trimming and J lost 0 bases, with 8 bases between them. The CDR3 has 14 residues. CDR3 nucleotide sequence: TGTGCCAGCAGTCCGAACTTAGCCAAAAACATTCAGTACTTC. Its protein product is CASSPNLAKNIQYF.

This clonotype was seen repeatedly, ten times or more. The chain employs TRBV18 and TRBJ2-1; 13 nucleotides agree with TRBD2. With 6 bases clipped from V and 6 bases from J, the junction kept 5 bases outside the gene matches. Per the germline V gene, CDR1 is KGHSH and CDR2 is LQKENI. There are 15 residues in the CDR3. The CDR3 coding sequence is TGTGCCAGCTCGGCCGGGACTAGCGGGACCAATGAGCAGTTCTTC. Protein: CASSAGTSGTNEQFF.

This clonotype has a count of ten or more. The rearrangement links TRBV6-2 or TRBV6-3 to TRBJ2-1, with a tentative D call TRBD2 (5 bases). The CDR3 spans 11 residues. V was clipped by 11 bases and J by 8 bases, with 13 bases between them. Germline values: CDR1 MNHEY, CDR2 SVGEGT. DNA for the CDR3: TGTGCCGGAAGCCACGGGGATGAGCAGTTCTTC. Protein product: CAGSHGDEQFF.

This clonotype has ten or more counts. The rearrangement joins TRBV28 to TRBJ2-7; no clear D. Per germline, CDR1 MDHEN and CDR2 SYDVKM. This CDR3 region has 14 residues. Trimming left V 7 bases short and J 0 bases short, with 13 bases between. As DNA, the CDR3 is TGTGCCAGCACCCTCGGGTCTCCCTCCTACGAGCAGTACTTC. Amino acid sequence: CASTLGSPSYEQYF.

This clonotype was counted ten times or more. The chain couples TRBV4-1 to TRBJ1-5; no firm D call. Germline-derived CDR1 and CDR2 are MGHRA and YSYEKL. CDR3 length: 17 residues. V was pared by 1 base and J by 1 base, with 14 bases between. Here the CDR3 reads CASSQVSRSVSNQPQHF. CDR3 DNA: TGCGCCAGCAGCCAAGTCTCGCGTTCGGTAAGCAATCAGCCCCAGCATTTT.

With respect to this clonotype: A far larger clone is only one base removed, so a read error is likely. The genes are TRBV10-3 and TRBJ2-4, with D perhaps being TRBD1 or TRBD2 (5 bases each). The CDR3 extends over 12 amino acids. Per the germline V gene, CDR1 is ENHRY and CDR2 is SYGVKD. V dropped 6 bases and J dropped 13 bases, with 16 bases sitting between them. The CDR3 sequence is CAIRQGGYEQYF. The CDR3 DNA is TGTGCCATCAGGCAGGGCGGGTATGAGCAGTACTTC.

On this clonotype itself: This likely traces to a read error, being one base from a far larger clone. V gene TRBV3-1 combines with J gene TRBJ2-1, with D tentatively TRBD2 (5 bases). Germline loops: CDR1 LGHDT, CDR2 YNNKEL (reference sequence). The CDR3 totals 17 residues. V was trimmed by 0 bases and J by 10 bases, leaving 22 bases between them. This CDR3 reads CASSQDSQRLIPYEQFF. The CDR3 DNA is TGTGCCAGCAGCCAAGATAGTCAGCGGCTCATACCCTACGAGCAGTTCTTC.

This clonotype appeared many times. This chain uses TRBV30 with TRBJ1-2, with D possibly being TRBD1 (5 bases). Germline CDR1 is GTSNPN and CDR2 is SVGIG (reference sequence). The CDR3 covers 12 residues. Trimming shortened V by 5 bases and J by 6 bases, and 13 bases separated the two germline ends. DNA for the CDR3: TGTGCCTGGTTAAGCTCGGGGGATGGCTACACCTTC. Protein: CAWLSSGDGYTF.

At least ten counts were recorded for this clonotype. The chain is built from TRBV29-1 and TRBJ2-6; TRBD2 aligns across 9 bases. J was trimmed by 0 bases and V by 1 base; bases with no gene match: 4. This CDR3 has 17 residues. Germline V gene data show CDR1 as SQVTM and CDR2 as ANQGSEA. This chain's CDR3 is CSVEGLADHSGANVLTF. CDR3 DNA: TGCAGCGTTGAAGGACTAGCGGATCACTCTGGGGCCAACGTCCTGACTTTC.

This clonotype was seen many times. V gene TRBV5-1 combines with J gene TRBJ1-5, with D possibly TRBD1 on 5 matching bases. In germline, CDR1 is SGHRS, CDR2 YFSETQ. Trimming pared 4 bases from V and 3 bases from J, leaving 14 bases between. The CDR3 runs to 15 residues. For the CDR3, the DNA is TGCGCCAGCAGCCCGACTGGGGCTCCCAATCAGCCCCAGCATTTT. Its protein is CASSPTGAPNQPQHF.

The V gene is TRBV12-3 or TRBV12-4, the J gene TRBJ2-7; 9 nucleotides line up with TRBD1. The J segment lost 7 bases and the V segment lost 3 bases, leaving 10 bases of the junction unmatched. The CDR3 loop spans 15 amino acids. The CDR3 sequence is CASSLGGTGLREQYF. The CDR3 DNA follows: TGTGCCAGCAGTTTGGGTGGGACAGGGCTTCGAGAGCAGTACTTC.

Many counts were recorded for this clonotype. The CDR3 spells CSVETGSGAQETQYF. The CDR3 DNA sequence: TGCAGCGTTGAAACGGGGTCGGGGGCGCAAGAGACCCAGTACTTC. V and J are TRBV29-1 and TRBJ2-5; either TRBD1 or TRBD2 may supply D (6 bases each). The CDR3 totals 15 residues. Per the germline V gene, CDR1 is SQVTM and CDR2 is ANQGSEA. Trimming removed 2 bases from V and 2 bases from J, with 15 bases in between.

This clonotype appeared many times. V usage is TRBV5-5 and J usage is TRBJ2-7; 10 bases line up with TRBD1. After removal of 5 bases from V and 3 bases from J, the junction contained 8 bases not matched to a gene. Germline loops: CDR1 SGHKS, CDR2 YYEKEE (reference sequence). There are 15 residues in the CDR3. The CDR3 spells CASRQGTGDFYEQYF. The DNA for the CDR3 is TGTGCCAGCAGACAAGGGACAGGGGATTTCTACGAGCAGTACTTC.

Ten or more counts support this clonotype. The chain employs TRBV20-1 and TRBJ2-1, with 10 nucleotides matching TRBD2. With 4 bases clipped from V and 9 bases from J, the junction kept 12 bases outside the gene matches. Germline V gene lookup returns CDR1 DFQATT and CDR2 SNEGSKA (reference sequence). The CDR3 length is 15 residues. The CDR3 spells CSATALSSGSFEQFF. DNA for the CDR3: TGCAGTGCTACCGCCCTATCTAGCGGGAGTTTTGAGCAGTTCTTC.